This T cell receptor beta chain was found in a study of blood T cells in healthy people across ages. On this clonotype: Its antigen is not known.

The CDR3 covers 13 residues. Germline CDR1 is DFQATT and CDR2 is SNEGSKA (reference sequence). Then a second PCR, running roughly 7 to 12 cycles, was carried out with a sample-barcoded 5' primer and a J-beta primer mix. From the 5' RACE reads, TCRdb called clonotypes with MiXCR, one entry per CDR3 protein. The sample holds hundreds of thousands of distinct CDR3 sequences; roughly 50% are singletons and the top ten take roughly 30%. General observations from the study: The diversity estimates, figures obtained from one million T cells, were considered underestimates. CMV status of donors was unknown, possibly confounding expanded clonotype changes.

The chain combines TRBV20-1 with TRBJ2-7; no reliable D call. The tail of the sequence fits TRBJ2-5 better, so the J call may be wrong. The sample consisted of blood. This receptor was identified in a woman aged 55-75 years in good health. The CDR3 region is CSAREMARETQYF. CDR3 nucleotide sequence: TGCAGTGCTAGAGAGATGGCTAGGGAGACCCAGTACTTC.